This T cell receptor (beta chain) comes out of a study of blood T cells in healthy people across ages (dated by TCRdb to 2015 to 2017). Regarding the study in general: Template switching captured roughly one uniquely barcoded TCR beta cDNA molecule per two T cells in model experiments. Two additional independent replicas of 1 million unique cDNA reads from the same blood draw were analyzed for two donors (one aged 18 to 29 and one aged 80 or older). To avoid experimental bias, donors of different ages were distributed randomly across sequencing lanes. Using deep sequencing normalized with unique cDNA molecular identifiers, the study measured how TCR beta repertoire diversity changes with age. Four age groups were formed from the donors: young (average about 15 years), middle-aged (more than 35), aged (approximately 60) and long-lived (roughly 88). On the study overall, not on this receptor specifically: Observed TCR beta diversity correlated strongly with the percentage of naive T cells measured by flow cytometry. Because profiling used bulk unsorted PBMCs, naive and antigen-experienced compartments could not be compared conclusively. Observed TCR beta diversity per million T cells fell roughly linearly with age, and a significant reduction was already apparent by age around 40. Compared with the aged group, the long-lived group had more naive CD4+ T cells, fewer expanded clones and increased TCR diversity, a pattern suggesting age selection. Because donor CMV infection status was unknown, age-related changes in expanded clonotypes were potentially confounded. Estimates of total diversity based on one million sequenced T cells were regarded as lower bounds and as underestimates.

In regard to this clonotype: Its antigen has not been determined. The junction differs from germline at one of its ends, possibly a read error.

The CDR3 measures 16 amino acids from cysteine to phenylalanine. CDR3 DNA only is kept here, 48 bases in frame from base 1. CDR1 is given as SGHDN and CDR2 as FVKESK, both from the germline V gene. The donors were 40 or so Caucasian individuals from Russia, aged roughly 6 to 100 years, who were systemically healthy. Approximately 11 milliliters of peripheral blood were drawn from each donor into EDTA-treated Vacutainer tubes. Ficoll-Paque density-gradient centrifugation was used to isolate PBMCs, with at least 6.5 million per sample. Total RNA, at least 6 micrograms per sample, was extracted from PBMCs with Trizol reagent. For every donor, flow cytometry on a PBMC aliquot measured the percentage of naive CD45RAhigh/CD27high T cells. The protocol used for the library was 5' RACE. The instrument given in TCRdb is Illumina HiSeq 2500. A second PCR of roughly 7 to 12 cycles was run with a J-beta primer mix and a sample-barcoded 5' primer. A unique molecular identifier was introduced onto each TCR beta cDNA molecule by a template-switch 5' adaptor carrying 12 random nucleotides. Each sample yielded at least 2.5 million CDR3-containing paired-end reads. First-strand cDNA was synthesized from all RNA with the Mint cDNA synthesis kit, primed by a TRBC-specific oligonucleotide. All cDNA was treated with uracil-DNA glycosylase and then went through a first 18-cycle PCR with the universal primers M1SS and BC2_uni_R. Under the source paper's analysis protocol: Normalization of each sample was performed by random selection of 1 million high-quality reads, each carrying a distinct molecular identifier. Instead of being binned into consensus sequences, reads that shared molecular identifiers were thrown out. MiTCR, set to a Q25 quality threshold and the strictest error-elimination algorithm, was used for CDR3 identification, clonotype clustering and error correction. A nonparametric unseen species model with Euler transformation was used to estimate a lower bound on total TCR beta diversity. TCRdb trimmed public reads at Q25 via fastp, called clones via MiXCR and kept in-frame beta chains. Rows with one shared CDR3 protein collapse into an entry with the most common genes and DNA. TCRdb, not the original authors, processed these V and J calls. The sample table lists 1.6 million or so distinct CDR3 sequences, 30% to 40% of them with a count of one. Clones ranked in the top ten supply about 11% of the sample.

The sequence derives from a woman aged 25 to 39 in good health. Sample: blood. This receptor chain uses TRBV14 and TRBJ2-4; TRBD2 is possibly the D segment (7 matching bases). The DNA sequence is given as TGTGCCAGCAGCCAGGCCAGAGGGGGGGCCAAAAACATTCGGTACTTC. The translation is CASSQARGGAKNIRYF.